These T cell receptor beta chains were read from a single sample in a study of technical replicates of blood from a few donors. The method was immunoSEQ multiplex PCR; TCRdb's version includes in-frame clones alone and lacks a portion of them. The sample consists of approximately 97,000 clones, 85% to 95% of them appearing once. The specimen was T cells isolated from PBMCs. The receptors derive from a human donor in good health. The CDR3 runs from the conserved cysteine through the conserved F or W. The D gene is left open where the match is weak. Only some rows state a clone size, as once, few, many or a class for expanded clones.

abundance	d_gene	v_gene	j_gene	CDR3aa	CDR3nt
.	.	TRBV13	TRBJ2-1	CASSGIGRDEQFF	TGTGCCAGCAGCGGAATAGGGCGGGATGAGCAGTTCTTC
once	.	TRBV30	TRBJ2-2	CAWSVDYSGELFF	TGTGCCTGGAGTGTAGACTACTCTGGGGAGCTGTTTTTT
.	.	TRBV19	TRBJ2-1	CASSIDRGDGRGAYNEQFF	TGTGCCAGTAGTATAGATCGGGGAGACGGGAGAGGGGCTTACAATGAGCAGTTCTTC
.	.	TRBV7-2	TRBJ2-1	CASSAPQGSSYNEQFF	TGTGCCAGCAGCGCCCCTCAGGGGAGCTCCTACAATGAGCAGTTCTTC
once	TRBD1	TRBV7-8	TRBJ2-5	CASSLYGTGVIQETQYF	TGTGCCAGCAGCTTATACGGGACAGGGGTGATCCAAGAGACCCAGTACTTC
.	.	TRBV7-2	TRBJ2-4	CASNPSGKGNIQYF	TGTGCCAGCAACCCCTCGGGGAAAGGAAACATTCAGTACTTC
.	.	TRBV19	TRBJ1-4	CASSRRAGAYEKLFF	TGTGCCAGTAGTCGTAGGGCAGGGGCATATGAAAAACTGTTTTTT
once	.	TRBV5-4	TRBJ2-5	CASSLGGGGETQYF	TGTGCCAGCAGCTTGGGGGGGGGCGGAGAGACCCAGTACTTC
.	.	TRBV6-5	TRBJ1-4	CASSYAGATNEKLFF	TGTGCCAGCAGTTACGCAGGTGCAACTAATGAAAAACTGTTTTTT
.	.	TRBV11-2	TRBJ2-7	CASSLQGSYEQYF	TGTGCCAGCAGCTTACAGGGATCCTACGAGCAGTACTTC
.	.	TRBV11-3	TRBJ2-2	CASSLAPQGGELFF	TGTGCCAGCAGCTTAGCCCCACAGGGCGGGGAGCTGTTTTTT
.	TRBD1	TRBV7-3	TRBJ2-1	CASSPHLGDRGAHEQFF	TGTGCCAGCAGCCCCCATCTGGGGGACAGGGGCGCCCATGAGCAGTTCTTC
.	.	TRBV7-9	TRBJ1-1	CASSSPRVNTEAFF	TGTGCCAGCAGCTCCCCCAGGGTTAACACTGAAGCTTTCTTT
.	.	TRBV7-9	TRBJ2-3	CASSSVLANTQYF	TGTGCCAGCAGCTCTGTTTTAGCTAATACGCAGTATTTT
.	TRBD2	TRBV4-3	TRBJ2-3	CASSQDITSGMDTQYF	TGCGCCAGCAGCCAAGATATAACTAGCGGGATGGATACGCAGTATTTT
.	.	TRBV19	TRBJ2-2	CASSTGQNTGELFF	TGTGCCAGTAGTACAGGGCAGAACACCGGGGAGCTGTTTTTT
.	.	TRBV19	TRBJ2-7	CASSIQSDYEQYF	TGTGCCAGTAGTATTCAATCAGACTACGAGCAGTACTTC